The clone carrying this T cell receptor beta chain was seen only once. This CDR3 comprises 18 residues. V dropped 2 bases and J dropped 8; count of bases not matched to a gene: 15. Germline values: CDR1 LGHNA, CDR2 YSLEER. The data derive from a study of blood T cell repertoires in COVID-19. The repertoire was sequenced with immunoSEQ multiplex PCR; TCRdb's copy has only in-frame clones and lacks some. The sample contains about 170,000 clones, 65% to 85% of which appear only once. The chain has TRBV4-3 and TRBJ1-6, with 7 bases matching TRBD1. Material for sequencing was peripheral blood. This TCR came from a woman aged 70-85 years who had recovered from COVID-19. In nucleotides, the CDR3 is TGCGCCAGCAGCCAACACCCCTCCGGGACAGCCCTCGATTCACCCCTCCACTTT. It specifies CASSQHPSGTALDSPLHF.